This record concerns one T cell receptor beta chain sequence. The sample comes from a study of blood T cell repertoires in COVID-19. Looking at the study overall: The origin of the acute and convalescent COVID-19 samples was the United States, Italy and Spain. PBMCs, B-cell-depleted T cells, or T cells were the source of the cDNA or gDNA that made up the material.

Original processing methods: Nucleated cell number was recorded as an estimate derived from reference gene primer amplification. Some clones are missing from TCRdb's copy, which holds only in-frame ones; the method was immunoSEQ multiplex PCR. Clone size and the V and J calls come from that table; the DNA yielded D and trimming. The sample includes around 210,000 clones, about 79% seen only once; the top ten take 13%. Sequenced: peripheral blood. The clonotype was recovered from a human donor in a cohort sampled during active COVID-19.

CDR3 nucleotides: TGTGCCACCAGCAGAGACAGGATAACCTCCTACGAGCAGTACTTC. The encoded protein is CATSRDRITSYEQYF. J is TRBJ2-7 and V is TRBV15; D is undetermined. Deletions cut 0 bases from V and 0 bases from J, with 9 bases between. The CDR3 extends over 15 amino acids. Germline assignment: CDR1 LNHNV and CDR2 YYDKDF (reference sequence).